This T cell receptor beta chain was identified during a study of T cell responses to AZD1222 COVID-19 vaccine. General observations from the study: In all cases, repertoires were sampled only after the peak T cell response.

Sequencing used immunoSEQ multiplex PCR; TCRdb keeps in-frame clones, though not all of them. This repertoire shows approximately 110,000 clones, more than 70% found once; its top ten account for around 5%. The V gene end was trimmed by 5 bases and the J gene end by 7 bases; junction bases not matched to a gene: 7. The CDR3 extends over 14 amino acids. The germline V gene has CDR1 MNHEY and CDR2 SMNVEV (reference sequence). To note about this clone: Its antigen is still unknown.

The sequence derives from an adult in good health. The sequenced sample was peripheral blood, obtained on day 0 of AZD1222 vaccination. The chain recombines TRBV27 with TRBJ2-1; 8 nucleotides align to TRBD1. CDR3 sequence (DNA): TGTGCCAGCAGTCCGCAGGACAGGGTGAATGAGCAGTTCTTC. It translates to CASSPQDRVNEQFF.